The clone carrying this T cell receptor beta chain was counted ten times or more. Its antigen is as yet unknown. This sample stems from a study of T-cell memory formation after mild COVID-19. 5'RACE with constant-segment primers yielded barcoded, UMI-tagged TCR alpha and TCR beta cDNA libraries. TCRdb recomputed calls from the 5' RACE reads with MiXCR, one row per CDR3 protein. The data hold under 300,000 distinct CDR3 sequences, with over 7% observed a single time. Study observations and caveats: Memory cells collected pre-infection included some clones that later responded, suggesting cross-reactive memory joined.

Sequencing used PBMCs or a T cell subset sorted from them (not recorded which). This sequence was found in a man between 18 and 35 years old who had mild COVID-19 (a few samples of this study predate the infection). Cell type and time point are not known.

CDR3 in amino acids: CASSFGGLLNTGELFF. The DNA of the CDR3 is TGTGCCAGCAGCTTTGGGGGGCTACTTAACACCGGGGAGCTGTTTTTT. The chain recombines TRBV5-5 with TRBJ2-2; tentatively, D is TRBD1 or TRBD2 (6 bases each). The germline V gene encodes CDR1 SGHKS and CDR2 YYEKEE (reference sequence). This CDR3 contains 16 residues. The V end lost 2 bases, the J end lost 2 bases, and 13 bases lay between the germline ends.